This T cell receptor beta chain comes out of a study of T cell changes during pregnancy in multiple sclerosis (dated by TCRdb to the late 2010s). About the full investigation: In women with multiple sclerosis, the researchers looked at how the T cell repertoire shifted as pregnancy progressed.

The library was made by the immunoSEQ multiplex PCR assay. In TCRdb, the immuneACCESS table is reduced to in-frame sequences with V and J assigned. These tables do not hold every clone; where another copy was compared, an unresolved V gene accounts for under half, and the others remain unexplained. The sample table lists 75,000 to 100,000 clones, about 92% of them with a count of one. Roughly 2.3% of the sample is taken by the ten largest. This clone has a single count. Its specific antigen is unknown. The record has no base qualities; no much larger clone is one base away. V is cut back by 4 bases and J by 6 bases, with 14 bases in the junction unmatched. From the germline V gene, CDR1 is SGHRS and CDR2 is YFSETQ. Including the terminal cysteine and phenylalanine, the CDR3 comprises 16 residues. This entry keeps only the CDR3 DNA: 48 bases, framed from base 1.

This sequence was found in a female donor in good health, enrolled as a control in a pregnancy study. Here the chain combines TRBV5-1 and TRBJ1-1; 8 bases in between match TRBD1. Sequences were derived from peripheral blood, sampled after pregnancy. Read as DNA, the sequence is TGCGCCAGCAGCCCCCAGCATTGGCCAGGGGGCCCTGAAGCTTTCTTT. Its protein product is CASSPQHWPGGPEAFF.